Presented here are 23 T cell receptor beta chains from one specimen sequenced in a study of blood T cell repertoires in COVID-19. The repertoire was sequenced with immunoSEQ multiplex PCR; TCRdb's copy has only in-frame clones and lacks some. Of approximately 350,000 clones in the sample, about 83% were seen once. The specimen was peripheral blood. All receptors derive from a man aged 25-40 years with active or convalescent COVID-19.

The chain links TRBV28 to TRBJ2-7; D is unresolved. CDR1 and CDR2 (germline): MDHEN, SYDVKM. The V gene lost 6 bases and the J gene lost 0 bases, with 15 bases spanning the gap. The CDR3 is 15 residues long. DNA for the CDR3: TGTGCCAGCAGCCGCCTGGCTTCTAGCTCCTACGAGCAGTACTTC. This gives the protein CASSRLASSSYEQYF.

The chain couples TRBV6-6 to TRBJ2-2; 14 nucleotides agree with TRBD2. This CDR3 contains 17 residues. The junction had 4 bases not matched to a gene; V was cut back by 5 bases and J by 2 bases. CDR1 and CDR2 (germline): MNHNY, SVGAGI (reference sequence). This CDR3 reads CASSHGTSGSNTGELFF. CDR3 in DNA: TGTGCCAGCAGTCACGGGACTAGCGGGAGCAACACCGGGGAGCTGTTTTTT.

The chain couples TRBV30 to TRBJ2-1; no firm D call. V was shortened by 0 bases and J by 10 bases, with 13 bases between the two germline ends. Germline V CDR1 and CDR2: GTSNPN, SVGIG (reference sequence). CDR3 length equals 13 residues. The CDR3 DNA is TGTGCCTGGAGTGTGGCCGGAACGGAGGAGCAGTTCTTC. Translated: CAWSVAGTEEQFF.

V is TRBV5-1 and J is TRBJ2-1; 9 bases are shared with TRBD2. CDR1 is SGHRS, CDR2 YFSETQ, per germline. This CDR3 is 15 amino acids long. Trimming removed 4 bases from V and 0 bases from J; junction bases left unmatched: 2. The CDR3 sequence is CASSLSGSSYNEQFF. The CDR3 bases are TGCGCCAGCAGCCTTAGCGGGAGCTCCTACAATGAGCAGTTCTTC.

V gene TRBV19 combines with J gene TRBJ2-1; D is ambiguous. V was trimmed by 5 bases and J by 0 bases, leaving 8 bases between them. The CDR3 runs to 14 residues. In germline, CDR1 is LNHDA, CDR2 SQIVND (reference sequence). The CDR3 reads CASSPQISYNEQFF. The CDR3 nucleotides are TGTGCCAGTAGTCCGCAGATCTCCTACAATGAGCAGTTCTTC.

In its sample, this clone was seen a few times. The chain employs TRBV24-1 and TRBJ2-7, with a weak D call TRBD2 (5 bases). The CDR3 extends over 14 amino acids. Germline V gene data show CDR1 as KGHDR and CDR2 as SFDVKD. V was trimmed by 1 base and J by 6 bases, leaving 12 bases between them. The CDR3 loop reads CATSDFSGMGEQYF. Here the CDR3 DNA reads TGTGCCACCAGTGATTTTTCGGGGATGGGCGAGCAGTACTTC.

This clone was recorded only once. The rearrangement links TRBV19 to TRBJ2-3; the D is unclear. Germline V gives CDR1 LNHDA, CDR2 SQIVND (reference sequence). With 4 bases removed from V and 2 bases from J, the gap between germline ends came to 19 bases. The CDR3 spans 17 residues. The CDR3 DNA reads as TGTGCCAGTAGTACCATCCGAACAGATAAGCACACAGATACGCAGTATTTT. Translated: CASSTIRTDKHTDTQYF.

This chain uses TRBV28 with TRBJ2-2; TRBD2 aligns across 14 bases. This CDR3 comprises 17 residues. V shed 5 bases, J shed 3 bases, and the junction held 5 bases outside the gene matches. Germline CDR1 is MDHEN and CDR2 is SYDVKM. Here the CDR3 DNA reads TGTGCCAGCAGTCCCGGGACTAGCGGGAGTTACACCGGGGAGCTGTTTTTT. Translating it yields CASSPGTSGSYTGELFF.

The chain is built from TRBV19 and TRBJ2-7, with 11 bases lining up with TRBD1. The CDR3 has 14 residues. J gave up 7 bases and V 6 bases, and 8 bases lay outside the gene matches. Germline loops: CDR1 LNHDA, CDR2 SQIVND (reference sequence). Here the CDR3 reads CASSPGQGGREQYF. Here the CDR3 DNA reads TGTGCCAGTAGCCCGGGACAGGGGGGCAGGGAGCAGTACTTC.

V is TRBV11-3 and J is TRBJ1-1, with D perhaps TRBD1 (6 bases). Germline V gives CDR1 SGHNT, CDR2 YENEEA. V lost 2 bases, J lost 3 bases, and 13 bases lay in between. The CDR3 has 15 amino acids. CDR3 protein: CASSLMRGGHTEAFF. The CDR3 DNA reads TGTGCCAGCAGCTTAATGCGGGGGGGCCACACTGAAGCTTTCTTT.

The genes are TRBV7-7 and TRBJ2-2; D possibly corresponds to TRBD1 (5 bases). This CDR3 comprises 15 residues. Germline V gene data show CDR1 as SSHAT and CDR2 as FNYEAQ (reference sequence). Trimming pared 5 bases from V and 5 bases from J, leaving 15 bases between. The CDR3 sequence is CASSPRTLMTGELFF. CDR3 nucleotides: TGTGCCAGCAGCCCTCGGACACTCATGACCGGGGAGCTGTTTTTT.

The chain uses TRBV24-1 and TRBJ1-5, with TRBD1 matching 7 bases. The junction had 5 bases not matched to a gene; V was cut back by 4 bases and J by 6 bases. CDR3 length: 14 amino acids. The germline gives CDR1 KGHDR, CDR2 SFDVKD. The CDR3 protein is CATSDAGQTQPQHF. CDR3 bases: TGTGCCACCAGTGACGCGGGACAGACTCAGCCCCAGCATTTT.

The J gene is TRBJ2-3, the V gene TRBV5-1; TRBD2 matches at 8 bases. The CDR3 sequence is 16 residues long. The germline gives CDR1 SGHRS, CDR2 YFSETQ. Losses at the gene ends were 4 bases for V and 0 bases for J; bases not matched to a gene: 7. CDR3 in amino acids: CASSPPASGSTDTQYF. CDR3 coding DNA: TGCGCCAGCAGCCCGCCGGCTAGCGGGAGCACAGATACGCAGTATTTT. The whole variable domain, filled in from reference TRBV5-1 and TRBJ2-3, reads KAGVTQTPRYLIKTRGQQVTLSCSPISGHRSVSWYQQTPGQGLQFLFEYFSETQRNKGNFPGRFSGRQFSNSRSEMNVSTLELGDSALYLCASSPPASGSTDTQYFGPGTRLTVL.

The chain uses TRBV7-3 and TRBJ1-1; 8 nucleotides agree with TRBD1. The ends lost 6 bases at V and 4 bases at J; junction bases unmatched: 4. The CDR3 is made up of 13 amino acids. CDR1 and CDR2 (germline): SGHTA, FQGTGA. CDR3 in DNA: TGTGCCAGCAGTCGTGGACAGGGCACTGAAGCTTTCTTT. Amino acid sequence: CASSRGQGTEAFF.

The J gene is TRBJ1-2, the V gene TRBV6-6, with TRBD1 identical over 7 bases. The germline V gene has CDR1 MNHNY and CDR2 SVGAGI (reference sequence). V shed 7 bases, J shed 2 bases, and the junction held 7 bases outside the gene matches. The length of the CDR3 is 14 residues. In nucleotides, the CDR3 is TGTGCCAGCACTCTAGCAGGGGGGAACTATGGCTACACCTTC. The encoded protein is CASTLAGGNYGYTF.

This chain links TRBV5-6 with TRBJ2-1; D gene ambiguous. Germline-derived CDR1 and CDR2 are SGHDT and YYEEEE. The CDR3 runs to 14 residues. Trimming removed 4 bases from V and 0 bases from J, with 8 bases in between. CDR3 loop: CASSPVISYNEQFF. DNA of the CDR3: TGTGCCAGCAGCCCGGTAATCTCCTACAATGAGCAGTTCTTC.

The chain combines TRBV4-1 with TRBJ2-7; 7 nucleotides match TRBD1. J was trimmed by 0 bases and V by 3 bases; bases with no gene match: 17. The germline V gene has CDR1 MGHRA and CDR2 YSYEKL. CDR3 length: 19 amino acids. CDR3 residues: CASSHAFGRGFKNSYEQYF. CDR3 sequence (DNA): TGCGCCAGCAGCCATGCTTTCGGCAGGGGGTTTAAGAACTCCTACGAGCAGTACTTC.

This chain links TRBV6-2 or TRBV6-3 with TRBJ2-4; TRBD2 matches at 10 bases. The CDR3 contains 17 residues. CDR1 and CDR2 (germline): MNHEY, SVGEGT. Trimming removed 7 bases from V and 8 bases from J; junction bases left unmatched: 17. CDR3 sequence (DNA): TGTGCCAGCACCCCCGGGGGACTAGCGACCGGGTGGGACATTCAGTACTTC. Its protein is CASTPGGLATGWDIQYF.

The CDR3 region is CASGLQGNYGYTF. In DNA, the CDR3 is TGTGCCAGCGGCCTCCAGGGGAACTATGGCTACACCTTC. This chain links TRBV28 with TRBJ1-2; D is perhaps TRBD1 (6 bases). Looked up from germline, CDR1 is MDHEN and CDR2 is SYDVKM. The V end lost 8 bases, the J end lost 2 bases, and 12 bases lay between the germline ends. The length of the CDR3 is 13 residues.

This chain uses TRBV9 with TRBJ2-1; TRBD1 is a possible D gene (5 bases). Trimming cost V 6 bases and J 10 bases, with 17 bases left between them. Germline CDR1 and CDR2: SGDLS and YYNGEE. CDR3 length: 13 residues. The CDR3 is CASTFEGVEEQFF. CDR3 nucleotides: TGTGCCAGCACCTTCGAAGGGGTTGAGGAGCAGTTCTTC.

This sequence joins TRBV24-1 and TRBJ2-1, with no clear D. The CDR3 is made up of 11 amino acids. The V end was cut by 12 bases, the J end by 1 base, with 6 bases between. Germline CDR1 is KGHDR and CDR2 is SFDVKD. Here the CDR3 DNA reads TGTGCCCTGAGGTCCTACAATGAGCAGTTCTTC. It translates to CALRSYNEQFF.

This chain connects TRBV7-2 to TRBJ1-5; a weak D match, TRBD1 (6 bases). This CDR3 has 15 residues. Trimming stripped 5 bases from V and 4 bases from J, with 15 bases between. CDR1 SGHTA and CDR2 FQGNSA come from the germline V gene. The CDR3 protein is CASSPRPQGNQPQHF. As DNA, the CDR3 is TGTGCCAGCAGCCCCCGACCACAGGGAAATCAGCCCCAGCATTTT.

V gene TRBV24-1 combines with J gene TRBJ1-6, with 9 bases matching TRBD1. Germline V lookup: CDR1 KGHDR, CDR2 SFDVKD. The trim removed 2 bases at V and 10 bases at J, leaving 8 bases unmatched. The CDR3 runs 16 residues. CDR3 sequence reads: CATSDSGQGENSPLHF. The CDR3 DNA is TGTGCCACCAGTGATTCGGGACAGGGAGAAAACTCACCCCTCCACTTT.